The clone carrying this TCR beta chain occurred many times. What was amplified from RNA transcripts were TCR beta CDR3 regions. The HTBI primer set drove a first-round RT-PCR of the TCR CDR3. TCRdb recomputed calls from the multiplex PCR reads with MiXCR, one row per CDR3 protein. The sample consists of approximately 710,000 distinct CDR3 sequences, around 15% of them appearing once. Hyperthyroidism, newly diagnosed and lasting under 2 months, affected patients aged 18 to 65. This specimen belongs to a study of T cells in Graves' hyperthyroidism and ophthalmopathy. CDR3 size: 15 residues. Trimming took off 3 bases at V and 9 bases at J, with 18 bases between the two ends.

The sample taken for sequencing was blood. This TCR was sampled from a man aged 45-65 years with Graves' hyperthyroidism. This rearrangement joins TRBV12-3 or TRBV12-4 to TRBJ1-5; maybe TRBD1 (5 bases). The CDR3 bases are TGTGCCAGCAGTTTGAGGTCAGATCCTGGGGGGCCCCAGCATTTT. Amino acid sequence: CASSLRSDPGGPQHF.